This T cell receptor (beta chain) was recorded in a study of blood T cell repertoires in COVID-19. Study as a whole: T cells, B-cell-depleted T cells, or PBMCs provided the cDNA or gDNA that served as material.

Patients of the Seattle cohort, enrolled during active infection, were followed longitudinally. Original processing methods: Scientists estimated how many nucleated cells there were by amplifying reference gene primers. Using immunoSEQ multiplex PCR, the repertoire was profiled, and TCRdb retains in-frame clones only, with some absent. The V and J calls and clone size were taken over from that table, and D and trimming were inferred from the DNA. The sample contains approximately 440,000 clones, around 88% of which appear only once. This clone came up a few times. Other DNA sequences within the sample encode an identical CDR3. The CDR3 extends over 13 amino acids. V gave up 5 bases and J gave up 6 bases, with 11 bases separating them.

The clonotype was recovered from a woman aged 50 to 60 with COVID-19, enrolled during active disease. Specimen: peripheral blood. The V call is TRBV12-3 or TRBV12-4, the J call TRBJ1-5, with D perhaps TRBD1 (6 bases). The CDR3 reads CASSRDIGQPQHF. CDR3 DNA: TGTGCCAGCAGTCGGGACATCGGTCAGCCCCAGCATTTT.